Presented here are 25 T cell receptor beta chains from one specimen sequenced in a study of regulatory T cells in long-lasting Graves disease. As to time point: newly diagnosed GD, antithyroid drugs for less than 3 months. The TCR library was made from RNA that had been extracted from PBMCs in TRIzol. Assembly of TCR beta libraries relied on iRepertoire HTBI primers together with Arm-PCR of CDR3 regions. TCRdb recomputed calls from the multiplex PCR reads with MiXCR, one row per CDR3 protein. The sample records about 350,000 distinct CDR3 sequences, around 15% being singletons. This sample was also put to use in a study of T cells in Graves' hyperthyroidism and ophthalmopathy.

Sequenced material: peripheral blood mononuclear cells (PBMCs), taken at new diagnosis, from a patient treated with antithyroid drugs. These TCRs come from a man in his forties with Graves disease.

Comment on this clonotype: A far larger clone is just one base off, so this is likely a read error. The rearrangement links TRBV28 to TRBJ2-1, with 8 bases matching TRBD1. Germline loops: CDR1 MDHEN, CDR2 SYDVKM. V lost 5 bases to trimming and J lost 10 bases; unmatched junction nucleotides: 13. The CDR3 runs 15 residues. The CDR3 region is CASSPGGARLYEQFF. Written as DNA, the CDR3 is TGTGCCAGCAGTCCAGGGGGCGCGAGGCTATACGAGCAGTTCTTC.

This CDR3 reads CASSPPAGGLYLGDTQYF. The DNA of the CDR3 is TGTGCCAGCAGCCCTCCTGCGGGGGGGCTCTATCTCGGGGATACGCAGTATTTT. V is TRBV12-3 or TRBV12-4 and J is TRBJ2-3; 9 nucleotides agree with TRBD2. The CDR3 covers 18 residues. The junction had 19 bases not matched to a gene; V was cut back by 6 bases and J by 6 bases.

This clonotype was recorded many times. This sequence joins TRBV19 and TRBJ2-7; D is perhaps TRBD1 or TRBD2 (5 bases each). The last part of the DNA fits TRBJ2-5 better; the J call may be wrong. The germline V gene has CDR1 LNHDA and CDR2 SQIVND (reference sequence). The CDR3 is 17 amino acids. The chain's CDR3 is CASSITGRGFGPETQYF. The CDR3 nucleotides read TGTGCCAGTAGTATTACGGGACGGGGCTTCGGTCCAGAGACCCAGTACTTC.

This clonotype has at least ten counts. This CDR3 reads CASSAERGVGEQFF. In nucleotides, the CDR3 is TGTGCCAGCAGTGCTGAGCGGGGGGTGGGTGAGCAGTTCTTC. The chain uses TRBV6-1 and TRBJ2-1; 9 bases fit TRBD2. V trimming: 4 bases; J trimming: 9 bases; junction bases outside the gene matches: 7. The CDR3 covers 14 residues. Germline lookup yields CDR1 MNHNS and CDR2 SASEGT.

There are a few counts of this clonotype. The rearrangement uses TRBV9 and TRBJ1-6; TRBD1 is a possible D gene (5 bases). From germline, CDR1 is SGDLS and CDR2 YYNGEE. Trimming stripped 1 base from V and 0 bases from J, with 8 bases between. The CDR3 covers 16 residues. This CDR3 is CASSVKGSSYNSPLHF. CDR3 coding DNA: TGTGCCAGCAGCGTAAAGGGGAGCTCCTATAATTCACCCCTCCACTTT. Filled out from reference TRBV9 and TRBJ1-6, the complete variable domain reads DSGVTQTPKHLITATGQRVTLRCSPRSGDLSVYWYQQSLDQGLQFLIQYYNGEERAKGNILERFSAQQFPDLHSELNLSSLELGDSALYFCASSVKGSSYNSPLHFGNGTRLTVT.

This clonotype was seen a few times. The rearrangement links TRBV14 to TRBJ2-3; tentative D call: TRBD1 (5 bases). The V gene's germline CDR1 is SGHDN and CDR2 FVKESK. Trimming removed 0 bases from V and 11 bases from J, with 12 bases in between. The CDR3 runs to 13 residues. As DNA, the CDR3 is TGTGCCAGCAGCCAAGATCGAAGGGGCAGGCAGTATTTT. As protein: CASSQDRRGRQYF.

There are a few counts of this clonotype. This chain links TRBV10-3 with TRBJ1-5; TRBD1 aligns across 8 bases. V shed 7 bases, J shed 7 bases, and the junction held 6 bases outside the gene matches. This CDR3 is built from 13 residues. The germline gives CDR1 ENHRY, CDR2 SYGVKD. CDR3 sequence: CAITPDRDQPQHF. As DNA, the CDR3 is TGTGCCATCACCCCGGACAGGGACCAGCCCCAGCATTTT.

This clonotype has only a few counts. This could be a read error, since a much larger clone is one nucleotide away. The V call is TRBV12-3 or TRBV12-4, the J call TRBJ1-1; D not resolved. This CDR3 has 14 residues. CDR3 coding DNA: TGTGCCAGCAGTTCTTGGGCAGTGAACACTAAAGCTTTCTTT. It is translated as CASSSWAVNTKAFF.

This clonotype appeared a few times. The rearrangement uses TRBV9 and TRBJ1-4, with D uncertain. CDR1 is SGDLS, CDR2 YYNGEE, per germline. The CDR3 is 13 amino acids. Trimming shortened V by 3 bases and J by 8 bases, and 11 bases separated the two germline ends. The CDR3 sequence: CASSARIGEKLFF. DNA of the CDR3: TGTGCCAGCAGCGCAAGGATCGGCGAAAAACTGTTTTTT.

In its sample, this clonotype was seen a few times. The J gene is TRBJ1-2, the V gene TRBV4-2; D is unclear. V lost 2 bases, J lost 8 bases, and 24 bases lay in between. Germline-derived CDR1 and CDR2 are LGHNA and YNFKEQ. This CDR3 region has 17 residues. CDR3 region: CASSQTAIGAVGYGYTF. The CDR3 region has the DNA TGTGCCAGCAGCCAAACCGCAATAGGAGCGGTCGGGTACGGCTACACCTTC.

The gene calls are TRBV28 and TRBJ2-5, with D tentatively TRBD1 (5 bases). The CDR3 runs to 14 residues. V lost 6 bases and J lost 5, with 16 bases in between. The germline gives CDR1 MDHEN, CDR2 SYDVKM. The CDR3 region is CASRVAGQEETQYF. Here the CDR3 DNA reads TGTGCCAGCAGAGTAGCAGGGCAGGAGGAGACCCAGTACTTC.

This clonotype came up a few times. This chain links TRBV28 with TRBJ2-3, with D hard to call. Germline V gives CDR1 MDHEN, CDR2 SYDVKM. This CDR3 comprises 15 residues. Trimming left V 3 bases short and J 0 bases short, with 10 bases between. In DNA form, the CDR3 reads TGTGCCAGCAGTTTCGGAGAGTTGAGCACAGATACGCAGTATTTT. Translated: CASSFGELSTDTQYF.

This clonotype appeared many times. This chain connects TRBV12-3 or TRBV12-4 to TRBJ2-2; tentative D call: TRBD1 (6 bases). V lost 7 bases and J 3 bases, leaving 12 bases between the germline ends. The CDR3 has 14 amino acids. The CDR3: CASTIQGDTGELFF. The CDR3, as DNA: TGTGCCAGCACTATACAGGGAGACACCGGGGAGCTGTTTTTT.

This clonotype occurred many times. The chain couples TRBV5-1 to TRBJ1-1; no definite D call. Germline CDR1 and CDR2: SGHRS and YFSETQ. V was cut by 0 bases and J by 4 bases, with 13 bases left in between. This CDR3 has 15 residues. CDR3 DNA: TGCGCCAGCAGCTTGGTTCCCGGGTCGGCCACTGAAGCTTTCTTT. This gives the protein CASSLVPGSATEAFF.

This clonotype was detected many times. The chain is built from TRBV2 and TRBJ2-1; TRBD1 might be the D (6 bases). V shed 2 bases and J shed 0 bases, with 8 bases lying between them. Germline values: CDR1 SNHLY, CDR2 FYNNEI. The CDR3 has 15 amino acids. CDR3 nucleotide sequence: TGTGCCAGCAGTGAATTAGGGGGCTCCTACAATGAGCAGTTCTTC. Translating it yields CASSELGGSYNEQFF.

This chain connects TRBV7-9 to TRBJ2-4, with D perhaps TRBD1 (6 bases). This CDR3 spans 13 amino acids. Between the trimmed V and J ends, which lost 8 bases and 5 bases, there was a span of 13 bases. Germline assignment: CDR1 SEHNR and CDR2 FQNEAQ (reference sequence). CDR3 nucleotide sequence: TGTGCCAGCTGCATCGCAGGGGAAAACATTCAGTACTTC. Its protein is CASCIAGENIQYF. Supplemented by reference TRBV7-9 and TRBJ2-4, the full variable domain reads DTGVSQNPRHKITKRGQNVTFRCDPISEHNRLYWYRQTLGQGPEFLTYFQNEAQLEKSRLLSDRFSAERPKGSFSTLEIQRTEQGDSAMYLCASCIAGENIQYFGAGTRLSVL.

This clonotype was observed many times. The V gene is TRBV10-3, the J gene TRBJ1-5, with D unresolved. This CDR3 has 14 residues. In germline, CDR1 is ENHRY, CDR2 SYGVKD. The germline V and J ends were trimmed by 3 bases and 0 bases, with 6 bases remaining between them. The chain's CDR3 is CAISDQNSNQPQHF. As DNA, the CDR3 is TGTGCCATCAGTGACCAGAATAGCAATCAGCCCCAGCATTTT.

This clonotype was recorded many times. This CDR3 reads CASSEARDSNNEQFF. The CDR3 DNA follows: TGTGCCAGCAGTGAAGCCCGGGACAGTAATAATGAGCAGTTCTTC. The chain employs TRBV2 and TRBJ2-1; 7 nucleotides align to TRBD1. J gave up 7 bases and V 0 bases, and 6 bases lay outside the gene matches. Germline-derived CDR1 and CDR2 are SNHLY and FYNNEI. The CDR3 is 15 residues long. Full variable domain (remainder filled in from reference TRBV2 and TRBJ2-1): EPEVTQTPSHQVTQMGQEVILRCVPISNHLYFYWYRQILGQKVEFLVSFYNNEISEKSEIFDDQFSVERPDGSNFTLKIRSTKLEDSAMYFCASSEARDSNNEQFFGPGTRLTVL.

This clonotype turned up a few times. This could be a read error, since a much larger clone is one nucleotide away. The rearrangement joins TRBV27 to TRBJ2-5; D perhaps matches TRBD1 (7 bases). Germline CDR1 MNHEY, CDR2 SMNVEV (reference sequence). The CDR3 has 15 residues. V gave up 2 bases and J gave up 5 bases, with 15 bases separating them. In DNA form, the CDR3 reads TGTGCCAGCAGTTTACGGAGGGGGCCGAGGGAGACCCAGTACTTC. Translating it yields CASSLRRGPRETQYF.

This clonotype was recorded at least ten times. The chain links TRBV6-1 to TRBJ2-3; 7 nucleotides align to TRBD2. V was pared by 0 bases and J by 0 bases, with 6 bases of the junction left unmatched. Per the germline V gene, CDR1 is MNHNS and CDR2 is SASEGT. The CDR3 consists of 17 residues. CDR3 loop: CASSEAAAGVSTDTQYF. CDR3 bases: TGTGCCAGCAGTGAAGCAGCGGCGGGGGTGAGCACAGATACGCAGTATTTT.

This clonotype appeared many times. This chain uses TRBV28 with TRBJ2-1, with TRBD2 matching over 16 bases. The length of the CDR3 is 20 residues. Germline CDR1 reads MDHEN; CDR2 reads SYDVKM. Trimming took 2 bases from V and 8 from J; bases not matched to a gene: 15. This chain's CDR3 is CASSLRPGLAGGPGVDEQFF. DNA for the CDR3: TGTGCCAGCAGTTTACGGCCGGGACTAGCGGGGGGGCCAGGGGTCGATGAGCAGTTCTTC.

There are many counts of this clonotype. V and J are TRBV5-1 and TRBJ2-7; 7 nucleotides match TRBD2. V lost 2 bases and J lost 3; bases outside the gene matches: 5. Per the germline V gene, CDR1 is SGHRS and CDR2 is YFSETQ. The CDR3 covers 14 residues. The CDR3 region has the DNA TGCGCCAGCAGCTTATCAGCGGGGAACTACGAGCAGTACTTC. It translates to CASSLSAGNYEQYF.

In this sample, this clonotype turned up many times. The chain has TRBV11-3 and TRBJ2-5; 8 nucleotides agree with TRBD2. CDR1 is SGHNT, CDR2 YENEEA, per germline. CDR3 length: 13 residues. V gave up 9 bases and J gave up 7 bases; unmatched junction bases: 10. In nucleotides, the CDR3 is TGTGCCAGTAAGGGCCTCGGGAGGGGGACCCAGTACTTC. As protein: CASKGLGRGTQYF.

The V gene is TRBV5-6, the J gene TRBJ2-7; 8 bases are shared with TRBD2. Unmatched junction bases numbered 7, after V lost 3 bases and J lost 2 bases. This CDR3 comprises 15 residues. The germline CDR1 and CDR2 sequences are SGHDT and YYEEEE. The CDR3 coding sequence is TGTGCCAGCAGCTCCCAGCGGGGGCTTGCCTACGAGCAGTACTTC. Translation gives CASSSQRGLAYEQYF.

This sequence joins TRBV28 and TRBJ1-1; D unresolved. Trimming removed 2 bases at V and 3 bases at J, with 7 bases between. CDR3 length: 13 amino acids. Germline loops: CDR1 MDHEN, CDR2 SYDVKM. CDR3: CASSLKQYTEAFF. CDR3 sequence (DNA): TGTGCCAGCAGTTTAAAACAGTACACTGAAGCTTTCTTT.